These T cell receptor beta chains were read from a single sample in a study of cytomegalovirus exposure and HLA in healthy donors. Sequencing used immunoSEQ multiplex PCR; TCRdb keeps in-frame clones, though not all of them. The data hold around 250,000 clones, with roughly 91% observed a single time. The specimen was PBMCs. Source of these receptors: a girl aged 2 to 9 in good health and CMV-seronegative. The CDR3 runs from the conserved cysteine through the conserved F or W. A D gene is named only where the DNA matches it firmly. Expanded clones get a size class; other rows say once, few or many, or leave the size out.

v_gene: TRBV10-3; j_gene: TRBJ2-7; abundance: .; d_gene: .; CDR3nt: TGTGCCATCAGGGGCCCCACCTACGAGCAGTACTTC; CDR3aa: CAIRGPTYEQYF
v_gene: TRBV14; j_gene: TRBJ1-1; abundance: .; d_gene: .; CDR3nt: TGTGCCAGCAGCCCCTGGCCGAGCGGAACGAACACTGAAGCTTTCTTT; CDR3aa: CASSPWPSGTNTEAFF
v_gene: TRBV6-5; j_gene: TRBJ2-1; abundance: .; d_gene: TRBD2; CDR3nt: TGTGCCAGCAGTTTTACCGGGACTAGGGGGTACAATGAGCAGTTCTTC; CDR3aa: CASSFTGTRGYNEQFF
v_gene: TRBV7-6; j_gene: TRBJ2-1; abundance: .; d_gene: TRBD2; CDR3nt: TGTGCCAGCGGCAACCCCCTGGGGGCGGGGGGATACAATGAGCAGTTCTTC; CDR3aa: CASGNPLGAGGYNEQFF
v_gene: TRBV9; j_gene: TRBJ2-2; abundance: .; d_gene: TRBD1; CDR3nt: TGTGCCAGCAGCGGACAGGGGGACCTCAGTACCGGGGAGCTGTTTTTT; CDR3aa: CASSGQGDLSTGELFF
v_gene: TRBV7-8; j_gene: TRBJ1-1; abundance: .; d_gene: .; CDR3nt: TGTGCCAGCAGCTTAGAGGGGGGGGACGGCCGGAACACTGAAGCTTTCTTT; CDR3aa: CASSLEGGDGRNTEAFF
v_gene: TRBV30; j_gene: TRBJ1-2; abundance: .; d_gene: .; CDR3nt: TGTGCCTGGCGTTACAGGGCCTTAAGTGGCTACACCTTC; CDR3aa: CAWRYRALSGYTF
v_gene: TRBV6-1; j_gene: TRBJ1-1; abundance: once; d_gene: .; CDR3nt: TGTGCCAGCAGCGTCGATGAGGGGGACGCTTTCTTT; CDR3aa: CASSVDEGDAFF
v_gene: TRBV7-9; j_gene: TRBJ1-2; abundance: .; d_gene: .; CDR3nt: TGTGCCAGCAGCTTAGTAGGAGGGTTCGATGGCTACACCTTC; CDR3aa: CASSLVGGFDGYTF
v_gene: TRBV27; j_gene: TRBJ1-1; abundance: .; d_gene: .; CDR3nt: TGTGCCAGCAGCTTACCGGGTAGCGCCACTGAAGCTTTCTTT; CDR3aa: CASSLPGSATEAFF
v_gene: TRBV5-6; j_gene: TRBJ1-1; abundance: .; d_gene: .; CDR3nt: TGTGCCAGCAGCTTGGTCCCAGGGTGGACCGCGAACACTGAAGCTTTCTTT; CDR3aa: CASSLVPGWTANTEAFF
v_gene: TRBV5-5; j_gene: TRBJ2-3; abundance: .; d_gene: .; CDR3nt: TGTGCCAGCAGCTTGGCTGTATTCGGACAGTCTAACACAGATACGCAGTATTTT; CDR3aa: CASSLAVFGQSNTDTQYF
v_gene: TRBV28; j_gene: TRBJ1-2; abundance: once; d_gene: TRBD1; CDR3nt: TGTGCCAGCACGACCCGGGACAGGGATGGCTACACCTTC; CDR3aa: CASTTRDRDGYTF
v_gene: TRBV4-1; j_gene: TRBJ2-7; abundance: .; d_gene: TRBD1; CDR3nt: TGCGCCAGCAGCCAGACAGGGTCGGGGGAGCAGTACTTC; CDR3aa: CASSQTGSGEQYF
v_gene: TRBV20-1; j_gene: TRBJ2-1; abundance: .; d_gene: .; CDR3nt: TGCAGTGCCGGACTTAACAATGAGCAGTTCTTC; CDR3aa: CSAGLNNEQFF
v_gene: TRBV7-9; j_gene: TRBJ1-1; abundance: .; d_gene: TRBD1; CDR3nt: TGTGCCAGCAGCCCAGACAGGGAGGACACTGAAGCTTTCTTT; CDR3aa: CASSPDREDTEAFF
v_gene: TRBV4-2; j_gene: TRBJ2-1; abundance: .; d_gene: .; CDR3nt: TGTGCCAGCAGCCCTTCCGACCGAGGCGATGAGCAGTTCTTC; CDR3aa: CASSPSDRGDEQFF
v_gene: TRBV6-6; j_gene: TRBJ2-2; abundance: .; d_gene: .; CDR3nt: TGTGCCAGCAGTTACGCCACCGGGACTGCAACCGGGGAGCTGTTTTTT; CDR3aa: CASSYATGTATGELFF
v_gene: TRBV5-1; j_gene: TRBJ1-1; abundance: once; d_gene: .; CDR3nt: TGCGCCAGCACTCAGACAGGCGTGGGGACTGAAGCTTTCTTT; CDR3aa: CASTQTGVGTEAFF
v_gene: TRBV5-1; j_gene: TRBJ2-2; abundance: .; d_gene: .; CDR3nt: TGCGCCAGCAGCTACGACACTCCGAACACCGGGGAGCTGTTTTTT; CDR3aa: CASSYDTPNTGELFF
v_gene: TRBV19; j_gene: TRBJ1-3; abundance: .; d_gene: .; CDR3nt: TGTGCCAGTTCACGTAGCTCTGGAAACACCATATATTTT; CDR3aa: CASSRSSGNTIYF
v_gene: TRBV18; j_gene: TRBJ2-7; abundance: .; d_gene: .; CDR3nt: TGTGCCAGCTCACCAAAGACCCTGACTACTTCCCTCGGCGGCGAGCAGTACTTC; CDR3aa: CASSPKTLTTSLGGEQYF
v_gene: TRBV4-1; j_gene: TRBJ1-2; abundance: .; d_gene: .; CDR3nt: TGCGCCAGCAGCCAACAGGGTGGTTATGACTATGGCTACACCTTC; CDR3aa: CASSQQGGYDYGYTF
v_gene: TRBV7-9; j_gene: TRBJ1-1; abundance: .; d_gene: .; CDR3nt: TGTGCCAGCAGCTGGGACCTGGAGGGCACTGAAGCTTTCTTT; CDR3aa: CASSWDLEGTEAFF
v_gene: TRBV5-4; j_gene: TRBJ2-5; abundance: .; d_gene: .; CDR3nt: TGTGCCAGCGGCAGACAGCCAGAGCAGTACTTC; CDR3aa: CASGRQPEQYF
v_gene: TRBV23-1; j_gene: TRBJ1-1; abundance: .; d_gene: TRBD1; CDR3nt: TGCGCCAGCAGTCAATCGGAATCACAGGGGAGGAACACTGAAGCTTTCTTT; CDR3aa: CASSQSESQGRNTEAFF
v_gene: TRBV5-1; j_gene: TRBJ1-2; abundance: .; d_gene: .; CDR3nt: TGCGCCAGCAGCTTGGACAGGGCGGGTGGCTACACCTTC; CDR3aa: CASSLDRAGGYTF
v_gene: TRBV7-9; j_gene: TRBJ2-3; abundance: .; d_gene: .; CDR3nt: TGTGCCAGCAGTAAGTCGGAGGGCAATACGCAGTATTTT; CDR3aa: CASSKSEGNTQYF
v_gene: TRBV19; j_gene: TRBJ1-2; abundance: .; d_gene: .; CDR3nt: TGTGCCAGTAGTATCGGAGAAGTCTATGGCTACACCTTC; CDR3aa: CASSIGEVYGYTF
v_gene: TRBV10-3; j_gene: TRBJ2-7; abundance: .; d_gene: .; CDR3nt: TGTGCCTCCGCGGCTGGGGAGATCTACGAGCAGTACTTC; CDR3aa: CASAAGEIYEQYF
v_gene: TRBV9; j_gene: TRBJ1-1; abundance: .; d_gene: .; CDR3nt: TGTGCCAGCACCTCCGGGGGGGACACTGAAGCTTTCTTT; CDR3aa: CASTSGGDTEAFF
v_gene: TRBV25-1; j_gene: TRBJ1-2; abundance: .; d_gene: .; CDR3nt: TGTGCCAGCAGTGAATCAGGAAACTATGGCTACACCTTC; CDR3aa: CASSESGNYGYTF
v_gene: TRBV7-9; j_gene: TRBJ2-5; abundance: .; d_gene: TRBD1; CDR3nt: TGTGCCAGCAGCTCCTCGGACAGGGGACTTGGAAGAGAGACCCAGTACTTC; CDR3aa: CASSSSDRGLGRETQYF
v_gene: TRBV5-6; j_gene: TRBJ1-2; abundance: .; d_gene: TRBD1; CDR3nt: TGTGCCAGCAGCTTGGGCCTCGGGACAGGGCCGACGGGTGGCTACACCTTC; CDR3aa: CASSLGLGTGPTGGYTF
v_gene: TRBV5-5; j_gene: TRBJ1-1; abundance: .; d_gene: .; CDR3nt: TGTGCCAGCAGCTTGGTATGGGCTCACACTGAAGCTTTCTTT; CDR3aa: CASSLVWAHTEAFF
v_gene: TRBV19; j_gene: TRBJ2-2; abundance: once; d_gene: TRBD1; CDR3nt: TGTGCCAGTAGTAAAGGGACAGGAGGGGTCACCGGGGAGCTGTTTTTT; CDR3aa: CASSKGTGGVTGELFF
v_gene: TRBV5-6; j_gene: TRBJ2-7; abundance: .; d_gene: .; CDR3nt: TGTGCCAGCAGACCGACGGGGGGCTCTTCCTACGAGCAGTACTTC; CDR3aa: CASRPTGGSSYEQYF
v_gene: TRBV19; j_gene: TRBJ2-5; abundance: .; d_gene: .; CDR3nt: TGTGCCAGTAGTTTCACCCCCGACTGGAGCAAAGAGACCCAGTACTTC; CDR3aa: CASSFTPDWSKETQYF
v_gene: TRBV5-4; j_gene: TRBJ2-1; abundance: .; d_gene: TRBD2; CDR3nt: TGTGCCAGCAGCTTGGGCGGGAGTTCCTACAATGAGCAGTTCTTC; CDR3aa: CASSLGGSSYNEQFF
v_gene: TRBV19; j_gene: TRBJ1-2; abundance: .; d_gene: .; CDR3nt: TGTGCCAGTAGTATAGAGGGCAACTGGGGCTACACCTTC; CDR3aa: CASSIEGNWGYTF
v_gene: TRBV27; j_gene: TRBJ2-1; abundance: .; d_gene: TRBD2; CDR3nt: TGTGCCAGCAGTTTCTGGCTAGCGGAGTACAATGAGCAGTTCTTC; CDR3aa: CASSFWLAEYNEQFF
v_gene: TRBV5-1; j_gene: TRBJ2-3; abundance: .; d_gene: .; CDR3nt: TGCGCCAGCAGCTTGGCTCCAGGTCCTTCCACAGATACGCAGTATTTT; CDR3aa: CASSLAPGPSTDTQYF